This TCR beta chain was identified in a study of blood T cells in healthy people across ages. Of note for this clonotype: Its specificity is not known.

Using a J-beta primer mix together with a sample-barcoded 5' primer, a second PCR was run for roughly 6 to 11 cycles. A single record per CDR3 protein comes from TCRdb applying MiXCR to the 5' RACE reads. The sample lists around 780,000 distinct CDR3 sequences, about 61% seen once, with roughly 25% in the top ten. Whole-study results and caveats: Across samples, TCR beta diversity tracked strongly with naive T cell percentage.

This CDR3 is built from 14 residues. Germline loops: CDR1 SEHNR, CDR2 FQNEAQ (reference sequence). The J segment lost 5 bases and the V segment lost 3 bases, leaving 4 bases of the junction unmatched. The rearrangement uses TRBV7-9 and TRBJ2-4; TRBD1 matches at 7 bases. The sequence derives from a man aged 35-49 years in good health. Sequences were obtained from blood. The CDR3: CASSFGDRENIQYF. The CDR3 coding sequence is TGTGCCAGCAGCTTTGGAGACAGGGAAAACATTCAGTACTTC.